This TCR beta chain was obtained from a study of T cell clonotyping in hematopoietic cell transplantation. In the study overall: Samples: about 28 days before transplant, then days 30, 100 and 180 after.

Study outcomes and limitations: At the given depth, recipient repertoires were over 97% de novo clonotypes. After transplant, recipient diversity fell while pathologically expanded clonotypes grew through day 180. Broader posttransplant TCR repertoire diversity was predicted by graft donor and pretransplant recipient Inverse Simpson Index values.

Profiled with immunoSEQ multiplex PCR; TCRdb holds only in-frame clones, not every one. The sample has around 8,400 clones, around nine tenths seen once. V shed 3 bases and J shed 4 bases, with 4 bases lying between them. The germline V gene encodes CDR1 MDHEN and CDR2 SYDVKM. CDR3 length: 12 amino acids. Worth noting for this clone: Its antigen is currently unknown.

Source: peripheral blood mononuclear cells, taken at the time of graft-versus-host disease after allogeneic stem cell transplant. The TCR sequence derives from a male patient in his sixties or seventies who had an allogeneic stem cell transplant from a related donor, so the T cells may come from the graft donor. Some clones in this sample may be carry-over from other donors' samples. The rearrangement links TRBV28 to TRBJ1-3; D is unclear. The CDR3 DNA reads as TGTGCCAGCAGTTTGGGAGGAAACACCATATATTTT. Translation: CASSLGGNTIYF.